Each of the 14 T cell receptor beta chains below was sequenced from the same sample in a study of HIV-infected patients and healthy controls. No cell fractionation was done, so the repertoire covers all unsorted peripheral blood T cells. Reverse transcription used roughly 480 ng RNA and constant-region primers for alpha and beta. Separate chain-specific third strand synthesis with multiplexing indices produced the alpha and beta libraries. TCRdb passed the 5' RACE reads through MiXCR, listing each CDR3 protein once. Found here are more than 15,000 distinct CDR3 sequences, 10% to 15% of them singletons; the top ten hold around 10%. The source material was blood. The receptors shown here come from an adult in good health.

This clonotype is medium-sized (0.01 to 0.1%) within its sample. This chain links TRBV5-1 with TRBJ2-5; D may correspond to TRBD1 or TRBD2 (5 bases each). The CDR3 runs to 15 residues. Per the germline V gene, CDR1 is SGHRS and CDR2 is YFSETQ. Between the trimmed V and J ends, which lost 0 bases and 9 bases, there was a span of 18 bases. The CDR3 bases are TGCGCCAGCAGCTTGGACGGGAACTCCAAAGGGGCCCAGTACTTC. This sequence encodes CASSLDGNSKGAQYF. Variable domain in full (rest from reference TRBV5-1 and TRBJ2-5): KAGVTQTPRYLIKTRGQQVTLSCSPISGHRSVSWYQQTPGQGLQFLFEYFSETQRNKGNFPGRFSGRQFSNSRSEMNVSTLELGDSALYLCASSLDGNSKGAQYFGPGTRLLVL.

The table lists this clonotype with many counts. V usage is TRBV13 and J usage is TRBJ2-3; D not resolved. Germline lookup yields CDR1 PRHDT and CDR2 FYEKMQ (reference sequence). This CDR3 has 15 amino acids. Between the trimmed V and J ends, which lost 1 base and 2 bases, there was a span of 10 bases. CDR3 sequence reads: CASSLVGRTTDTQYF. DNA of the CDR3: TGTGCCAGCAGCTTAGTCGGCAGGACCACAGATACGCAGTATTTT. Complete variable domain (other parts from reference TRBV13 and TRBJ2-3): AAGVIQSPRHLIKEKRETATLKCYPIPRHDTVYWYQQGPGQDPQFLISFYEKMQSDKGSIPDRFSAQQFSDYHSELNMSSLELGDSALYFCASSLVGRTTDTQYFGPGTRLTVL.

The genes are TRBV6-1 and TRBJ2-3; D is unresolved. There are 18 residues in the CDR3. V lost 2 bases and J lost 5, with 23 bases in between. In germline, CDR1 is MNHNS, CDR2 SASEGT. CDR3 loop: CASSENLVVKSLGDTQYF. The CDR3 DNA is TGTGCCAGCAGTGAAAACCTAGTCGTAAAGAGTTTGGGAGATACGCAGTATTTT.

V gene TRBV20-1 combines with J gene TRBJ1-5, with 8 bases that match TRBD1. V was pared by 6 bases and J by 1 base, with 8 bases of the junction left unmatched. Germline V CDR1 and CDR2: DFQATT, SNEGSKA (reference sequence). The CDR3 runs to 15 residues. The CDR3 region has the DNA TGCAGTGCCGTAGGGCAGGGGGCGAGCAATCAGCCCCAGCATTTT. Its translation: CSAVGQGASNQPQHF.

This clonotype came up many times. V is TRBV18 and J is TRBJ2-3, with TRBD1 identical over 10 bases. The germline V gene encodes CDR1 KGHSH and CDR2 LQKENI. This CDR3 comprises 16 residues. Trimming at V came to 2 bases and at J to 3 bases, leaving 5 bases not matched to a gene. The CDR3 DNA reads TGTGCCAGCTCACCAATGCGACAGGGGGCAACAGATACGCAGTATTTT. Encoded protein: CASSPMRQGATDTQYF.

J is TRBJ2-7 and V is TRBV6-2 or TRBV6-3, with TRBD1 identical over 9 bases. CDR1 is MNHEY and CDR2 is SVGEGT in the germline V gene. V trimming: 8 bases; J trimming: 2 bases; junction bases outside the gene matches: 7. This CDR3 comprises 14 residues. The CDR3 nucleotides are TGTGCCAGCGGAAGACAGGGGGGAACCTACGAGCAGTACTTC. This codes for CASGRQGGTYEQYF.

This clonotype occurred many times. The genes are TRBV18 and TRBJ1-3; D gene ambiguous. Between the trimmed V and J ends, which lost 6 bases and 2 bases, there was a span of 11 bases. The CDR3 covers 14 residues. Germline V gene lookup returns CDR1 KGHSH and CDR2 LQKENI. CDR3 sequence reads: CASSLDDPGNTIYF. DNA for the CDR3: TGTGCCAGCTCTCTCGACGATCCTGGAAACACCATATATTTT.

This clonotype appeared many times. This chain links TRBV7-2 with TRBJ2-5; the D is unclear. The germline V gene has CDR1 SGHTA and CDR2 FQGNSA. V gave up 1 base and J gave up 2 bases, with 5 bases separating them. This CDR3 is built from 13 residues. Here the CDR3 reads CASSLVYQETQYF. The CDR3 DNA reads TGTGCCAGCAGCTTAGTTTATCAAGAGACCCAGTACTTC.

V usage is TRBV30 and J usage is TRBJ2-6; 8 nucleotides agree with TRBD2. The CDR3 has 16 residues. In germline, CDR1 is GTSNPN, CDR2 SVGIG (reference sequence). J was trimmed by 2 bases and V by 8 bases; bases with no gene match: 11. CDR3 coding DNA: TGTGCCCTGATTATCGCGGGGGGAGCTGGGGCCAACGTCCTGACTTTC. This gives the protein CALIIAGGAGANVLTF.

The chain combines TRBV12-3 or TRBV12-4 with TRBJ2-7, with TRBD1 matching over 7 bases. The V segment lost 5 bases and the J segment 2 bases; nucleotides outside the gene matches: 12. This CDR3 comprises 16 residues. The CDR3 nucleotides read TGTGCCAGCAGTGCCACAGGGGCGGGTTCTACCTACGAGCAGTACTTC. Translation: CASSATGAGSTYEQYF.

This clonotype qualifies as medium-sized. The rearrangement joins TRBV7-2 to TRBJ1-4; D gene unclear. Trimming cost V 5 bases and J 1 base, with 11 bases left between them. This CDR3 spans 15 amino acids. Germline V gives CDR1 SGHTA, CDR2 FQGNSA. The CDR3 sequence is CASSRDVVTNEKLFF. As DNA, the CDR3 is TGTGCCAGCAGCCGCGACGTCGTAACTAATGAAAAACTGTTTTTT.

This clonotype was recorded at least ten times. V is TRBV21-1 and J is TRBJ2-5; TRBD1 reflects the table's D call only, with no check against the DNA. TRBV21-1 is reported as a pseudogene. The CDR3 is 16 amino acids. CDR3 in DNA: TGTGCCAGCAGCACGGGCCGGGGTATTGACCAAGAGACCCAGTACTTC. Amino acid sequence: CASSTGRGIDQETQYF.

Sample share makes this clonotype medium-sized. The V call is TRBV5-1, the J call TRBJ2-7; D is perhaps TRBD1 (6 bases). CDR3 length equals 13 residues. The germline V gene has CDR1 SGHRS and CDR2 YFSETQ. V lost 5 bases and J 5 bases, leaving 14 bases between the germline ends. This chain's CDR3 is CASSFEGGHEQYF. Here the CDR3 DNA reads TGCGCCAGCAGTTTCGAAGGGGGTCACGAGCAGTACTTC.

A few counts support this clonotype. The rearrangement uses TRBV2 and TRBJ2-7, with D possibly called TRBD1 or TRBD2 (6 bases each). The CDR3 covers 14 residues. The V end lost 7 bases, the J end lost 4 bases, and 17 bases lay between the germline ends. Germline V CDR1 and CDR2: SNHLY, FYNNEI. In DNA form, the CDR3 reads TGTGCCAGCAACAAGGGGGGTTTAGAGTACGAGCAGTACTTC. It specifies CASNKGGLEYEQYF.